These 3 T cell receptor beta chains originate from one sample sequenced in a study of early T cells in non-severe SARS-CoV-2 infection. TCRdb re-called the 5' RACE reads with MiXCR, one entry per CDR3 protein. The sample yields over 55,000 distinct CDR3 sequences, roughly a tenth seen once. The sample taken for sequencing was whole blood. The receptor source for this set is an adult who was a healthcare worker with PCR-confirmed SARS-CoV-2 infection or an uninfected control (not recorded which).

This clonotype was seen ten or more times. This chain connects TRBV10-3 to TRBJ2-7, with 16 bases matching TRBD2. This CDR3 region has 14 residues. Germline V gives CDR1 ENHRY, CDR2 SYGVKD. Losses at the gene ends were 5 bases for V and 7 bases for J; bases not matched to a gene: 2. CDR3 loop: CAISPGLAGGEQYF. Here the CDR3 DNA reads TGTGCCATCAGTCCGGGACTAGCGGGAGGGGAGCAGTACTTC.

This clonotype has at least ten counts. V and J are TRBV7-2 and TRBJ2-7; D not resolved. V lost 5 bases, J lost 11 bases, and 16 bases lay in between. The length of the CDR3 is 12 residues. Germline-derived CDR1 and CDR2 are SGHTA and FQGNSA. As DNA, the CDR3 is TGTGCCAGCAGCCCACCGACGGACCGAAAGTACTTC. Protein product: CASSPPTDRKYF.

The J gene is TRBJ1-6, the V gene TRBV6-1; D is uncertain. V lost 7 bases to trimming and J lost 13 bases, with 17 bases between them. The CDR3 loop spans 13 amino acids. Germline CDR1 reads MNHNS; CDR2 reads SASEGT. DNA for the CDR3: TGTGCCAGCAATTTTGAAGCCGCCGAGCCCCTCCACTTT. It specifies CASNFEAAEPLHF.